This T cell receptor beta chain was recorded in a study of Ad26.COV2.S vaccination and SARS-CoV-2 variants. Study-level information: Trial arm assignment for the donor was COV1001 Ad26.COV2.S. Ad26.COV2.S, an intramuscular injection, was given once or twice 56 days apart.

Treatment of the sample: 15 to 20 received Ad26.COV2.S at low or high dose, single or two shots; about 5 received placebo; per-sample allocation not given. Collection of the samples took place on day 63 after the first injection of vaccine or placebo. TCRdb keeps only in-frame clones here, not all; method: immunoSEQ multiplex PCR. This table holds more than 300,000 clones, about 88% found once. This clone was detected only once. CDR3 length: 13 residues. V lost 7 bases, J lost 0 bases, and 10 bases lay in between. The genes are TRBV12-3 or TRBV12-4 and TRBJ2-7, with a weak D call TRBD1 (6 bases). The origin of this receptor is a person aged 18-65 years who received the Ad26.COV2.S COVID-19 vaccine or a placebo. The source material was peripheral blood, sampled in a trial of Ad26.COV2.S vaccine versus placebo. The CDR3 sequence: CASTDRSSYEQYF. The CDR3 region has the DNA TGTGCCAGCACAGACAGGAGCTCCTACGAGCAGTACTTC.